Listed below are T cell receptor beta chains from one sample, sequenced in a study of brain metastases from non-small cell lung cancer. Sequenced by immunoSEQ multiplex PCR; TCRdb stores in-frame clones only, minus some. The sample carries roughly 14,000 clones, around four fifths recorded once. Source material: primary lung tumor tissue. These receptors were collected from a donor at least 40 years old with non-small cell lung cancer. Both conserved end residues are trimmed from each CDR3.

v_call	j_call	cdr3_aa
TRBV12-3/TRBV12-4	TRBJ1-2	ASSLGSNYGYT
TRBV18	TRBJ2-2	ASSYYTGELF
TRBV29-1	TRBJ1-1	SGWEGAITEAF
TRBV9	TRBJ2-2	ASSVASGNTGELF
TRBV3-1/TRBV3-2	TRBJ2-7	ASSLRGARAYEQY
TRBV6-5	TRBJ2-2	ASSYSGTGELF
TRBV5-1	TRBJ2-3	ASSLSQSTDTQY
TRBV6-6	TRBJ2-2	ASSLSTGELF
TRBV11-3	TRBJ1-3	ASSHSGLENTIY
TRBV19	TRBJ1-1	ASIGKGPAEAF
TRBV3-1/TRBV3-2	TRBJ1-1	ASSQDSHAF
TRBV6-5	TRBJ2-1	ASTLGKYNEQF
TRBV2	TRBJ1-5	ASSITDRGHQPQH
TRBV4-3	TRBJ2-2	ASSSEVNTGELF
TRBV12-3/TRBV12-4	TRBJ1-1	ASSQPYTEAF
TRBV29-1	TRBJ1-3	SAGTPWDTIY
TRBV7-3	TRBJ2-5	ASSTELQETQY
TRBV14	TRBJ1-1	VSSQQGNTEAF
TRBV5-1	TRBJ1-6	ASSFGEVFYNSPLH
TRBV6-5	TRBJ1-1	ASEGGNTEAF
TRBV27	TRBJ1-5	ASSSGTGINSNQPQH
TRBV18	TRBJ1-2	ASSPISGTNYGYT
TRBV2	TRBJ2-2	ASTRTGRTGELF
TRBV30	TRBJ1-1	AWRGEIRTTEAF
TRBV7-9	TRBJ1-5	ASSFGSLNQPQH
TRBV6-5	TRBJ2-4	ASIDPAENIQY
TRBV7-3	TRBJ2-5	ASSPGTSAAQETQY
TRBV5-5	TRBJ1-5	ASSLGGLSNQPQH
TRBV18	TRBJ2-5	ASSPPARRETQY
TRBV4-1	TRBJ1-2	ASSQDVTWGDGYT
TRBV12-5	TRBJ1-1	ASPSRRGTEAF
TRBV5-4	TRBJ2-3	ASSSRDYSSTDTQY
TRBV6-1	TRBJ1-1	ASSDVKAKAF
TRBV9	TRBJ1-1	ASSVAGVMNTEAF
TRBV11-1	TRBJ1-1	ASSLALGGIEAF
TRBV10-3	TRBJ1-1	AISDSGEVRVDTEAF
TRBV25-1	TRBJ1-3	ASLSSGNTIY
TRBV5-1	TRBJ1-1	ASSPGQRKNTEAF
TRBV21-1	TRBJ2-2	ASSNRTGGTGELF
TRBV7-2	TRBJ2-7	ASSLAQDPYEQY
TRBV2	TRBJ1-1	ASRGTEAF
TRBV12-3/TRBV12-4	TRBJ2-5	ASSGGLRETQY
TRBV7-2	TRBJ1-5	ASSFPGSNQPQH
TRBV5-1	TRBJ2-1	ASSLDGQGNYNEQF
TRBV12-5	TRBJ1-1	ASGSEGKAF
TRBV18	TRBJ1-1	ASSPRIAMNTEAF
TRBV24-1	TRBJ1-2	ATSYKQGAGYT
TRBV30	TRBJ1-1	AWSALRGTEAF
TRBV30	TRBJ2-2	ACQWDTGELF
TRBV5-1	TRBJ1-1	ASSGGTGNTEAF
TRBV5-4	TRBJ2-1	ASSLRGQETPSEQF
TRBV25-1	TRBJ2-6	ASSEPQGRGSGANVLT
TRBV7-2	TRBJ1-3	ASSLNGVGGNTIY
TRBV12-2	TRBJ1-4	ATPGGVTEKLF
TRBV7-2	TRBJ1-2	ASSLGGYGYT
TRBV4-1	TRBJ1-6	ASSPLKGQGRNSPLH
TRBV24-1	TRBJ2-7	ATSDFKASEQY
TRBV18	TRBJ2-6	ASSTSTEANVLT